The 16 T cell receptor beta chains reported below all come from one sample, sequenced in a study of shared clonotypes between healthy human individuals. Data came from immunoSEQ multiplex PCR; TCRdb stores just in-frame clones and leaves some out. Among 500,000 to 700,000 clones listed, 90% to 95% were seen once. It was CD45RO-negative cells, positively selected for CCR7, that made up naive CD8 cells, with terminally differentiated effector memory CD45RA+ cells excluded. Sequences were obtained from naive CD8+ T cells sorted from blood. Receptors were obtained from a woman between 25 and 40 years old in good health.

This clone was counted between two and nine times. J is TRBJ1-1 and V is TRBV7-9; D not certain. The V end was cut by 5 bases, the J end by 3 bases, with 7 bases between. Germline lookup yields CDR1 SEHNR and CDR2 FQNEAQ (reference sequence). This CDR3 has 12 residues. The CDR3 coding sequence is TGTGCCAGCAGCCCCCCCGACACTGAAGCTTTCTTT. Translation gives CASSPPDTEAFF.

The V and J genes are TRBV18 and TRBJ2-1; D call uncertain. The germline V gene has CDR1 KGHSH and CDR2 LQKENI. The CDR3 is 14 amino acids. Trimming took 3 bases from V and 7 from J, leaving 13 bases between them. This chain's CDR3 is CASSPSGSSNEQFF. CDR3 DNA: TGTGCCAGCTCACCCTCCGGGTCTTCGAATGAGCAGTTCTTC.

CDR3 in amino acids: CSVESWRPTDTQYF. As DNA, the CDR3 is TGCAGCGTTGAGTCCTGGCGGCCCACAGATACGCAGTATTTT. This chain joins TRBV29-1 and TRBJ2-3; D uncertain. Germline-derived CDR1 and CDR2 are SQVTM and ANQGSEA. The ends were cut back, 3 bases at V and 2 bases at J, with 12 bases in the middle. The CDR3 is 14 residues long.

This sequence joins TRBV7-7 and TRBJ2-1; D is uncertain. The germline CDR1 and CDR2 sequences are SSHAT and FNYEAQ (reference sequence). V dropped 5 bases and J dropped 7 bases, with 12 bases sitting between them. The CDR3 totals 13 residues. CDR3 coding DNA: TGTGCCAGCAGCCCCTCCCGCACTAATGAGCAGTTCTTC. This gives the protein CASSPSRTNEQFF.

The CDR3 coding sequence is TGTGCCAGCAGCTTATGGGGCGAGCAGTACTTC. Residues: CASSLWGEQYF. J is TRBJ2-7 and V is TRBV11-2, with D unresolved. Per germline, CDR1 SGHAT and CDR2 FQNNGV. CDR3 length: 11 residues. V gave up 2 bases and J gave up 6 bases, with 5 bases separating them.

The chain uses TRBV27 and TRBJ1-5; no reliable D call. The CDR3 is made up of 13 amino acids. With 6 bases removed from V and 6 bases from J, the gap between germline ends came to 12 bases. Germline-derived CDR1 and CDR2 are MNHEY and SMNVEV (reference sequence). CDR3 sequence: CASSHSLSQPQHF. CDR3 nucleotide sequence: TGTGCCAGCAGCCATTCGCTAAGTCAGCCCCAGCATTTT.

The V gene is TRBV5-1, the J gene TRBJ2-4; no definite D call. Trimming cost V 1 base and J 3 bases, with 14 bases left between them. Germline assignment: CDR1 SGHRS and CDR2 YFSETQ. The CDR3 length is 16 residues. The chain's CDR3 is CASSLLWHMNKNIQYF. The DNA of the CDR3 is TGCGCCAGCAGCTTGCTATGGCACATGAACAAAAACATTCAGTACTTC.

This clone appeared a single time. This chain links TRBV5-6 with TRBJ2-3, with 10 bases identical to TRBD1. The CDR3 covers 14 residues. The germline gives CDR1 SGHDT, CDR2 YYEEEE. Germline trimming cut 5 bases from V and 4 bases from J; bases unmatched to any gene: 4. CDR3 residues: CASSYGQGADTQYF. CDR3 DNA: TGTGCCAGCAGTTATGGACAGGGGGCAGATACGCAGTATTTT.

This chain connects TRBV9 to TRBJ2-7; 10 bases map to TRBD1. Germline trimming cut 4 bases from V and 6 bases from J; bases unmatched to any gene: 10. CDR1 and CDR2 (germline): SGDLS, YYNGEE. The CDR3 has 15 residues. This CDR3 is CASSLSGTGASEQYF. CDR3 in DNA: TGTGCCAGCAGCCTTTCCGGGACAGGGGCCTCCGAGCAGTACTTC.

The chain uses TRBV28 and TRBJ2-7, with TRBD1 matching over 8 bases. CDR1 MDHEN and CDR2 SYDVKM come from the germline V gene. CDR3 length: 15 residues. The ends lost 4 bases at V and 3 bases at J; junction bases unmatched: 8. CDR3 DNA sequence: TGTGCCAGCAGTTCCCCCCGGACAGGGAACTACGAGCAGTACTTC. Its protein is CASSSPRTGNYEQYF. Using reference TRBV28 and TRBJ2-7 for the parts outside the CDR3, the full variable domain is DVKVTQSSRYLVKRTGEKVFLECVQDMDHENMFWYRQDPGLGLRLIYFSYDVKMKEKGDIPEGYSVSREKKERFSLILESASTNQTSMYLCASSSPRTGNYEQYFGPGTRLTVT.

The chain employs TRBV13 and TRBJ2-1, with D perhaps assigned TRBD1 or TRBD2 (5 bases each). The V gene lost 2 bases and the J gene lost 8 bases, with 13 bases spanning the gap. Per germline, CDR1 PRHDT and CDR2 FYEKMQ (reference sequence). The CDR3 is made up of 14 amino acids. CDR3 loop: CASSLRGVSYEQFF. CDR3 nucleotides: TGTGCCAGCAGCTTACGGGGCGTTTCATATGAGCAGTTCTTC.

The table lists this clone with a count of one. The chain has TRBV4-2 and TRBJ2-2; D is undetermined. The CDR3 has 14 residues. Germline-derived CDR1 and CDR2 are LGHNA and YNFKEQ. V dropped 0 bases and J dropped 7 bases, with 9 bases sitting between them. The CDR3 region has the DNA TGTGCCAGCAGCCAAGATAAACGAGGCGGGGAGCTGTTTTTT. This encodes CASSQDKRGGELFF.

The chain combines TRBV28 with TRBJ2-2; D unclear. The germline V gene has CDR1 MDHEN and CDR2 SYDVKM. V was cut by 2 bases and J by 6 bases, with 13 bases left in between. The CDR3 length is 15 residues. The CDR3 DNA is TGTGCCAGCAGTTTAAATGCTCTAGAAGCCGGGGAGCTGTTTTTT. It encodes CASSLNALEAGELFF.

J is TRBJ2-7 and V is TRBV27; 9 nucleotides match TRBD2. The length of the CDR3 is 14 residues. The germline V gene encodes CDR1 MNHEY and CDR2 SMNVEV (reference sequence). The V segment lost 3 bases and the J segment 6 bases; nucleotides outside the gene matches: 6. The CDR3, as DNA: TGTGCCAGCAGTTTCCTAGCGGGAAGCGGCGAGCAGTACTTC. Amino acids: CASSFLAGSGEQYF.

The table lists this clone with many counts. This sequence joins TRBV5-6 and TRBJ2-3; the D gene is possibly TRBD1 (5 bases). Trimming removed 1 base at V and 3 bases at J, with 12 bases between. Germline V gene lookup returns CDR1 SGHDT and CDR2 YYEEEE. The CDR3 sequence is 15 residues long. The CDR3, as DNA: TGTGCCAGCAGCTTGAACCAGGGCGTAACAGATACGCAGTATTTT. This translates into CASSLNQGVTDTQYF.

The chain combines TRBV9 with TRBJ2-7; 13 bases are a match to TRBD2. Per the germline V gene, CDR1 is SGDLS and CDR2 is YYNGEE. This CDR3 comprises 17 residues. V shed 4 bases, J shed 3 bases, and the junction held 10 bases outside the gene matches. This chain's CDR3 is CASSPGLAGEKDYEQYF. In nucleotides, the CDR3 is TGTGCCAGCAGCCCAGGACTAGCGGGGGAGAAAGACTACGAGCAGTACTTC.